This T cell receptor beta chain was captured by sequencing in a study of control samples from healthy donors and cancer patients. Germline V lookup: CDR1 LNHDA, CDR2 SQIVND (reference sequence). Trimming removed 5 bases at V and 4 bases at J, with 12 bases between. This CDR3 contains 14 residues. Clones were read by immunoSEQ multiplex PCR, and TCRdb kept only the in-frame ones, dropping some. The repertoire includes about 170,000 clones, just under 95% of them detected once, and approximately 4% sits in the top ten. Sequenced: blood. The rearrangement joins TRBV19 to TRBJ2-1; perhaps TRBD1 as D (5 bases). This clonotype was sampled from a woman in her sixties or seventies in good health. CDR3 region: CASSERQPYNEQFF. In nucleotides, the CDR3 is TGTGCCAGTAGTGAGCGACAGCCATACAATGAGCAGTTCTTC. The full variable domain, rest sourced from reference TRBV19 and TRBJ2-1, is DGGITQSPKYLFRKEGQNVTLSCEQNLNHDAMYWYRQDPGQGLRLIYYSQIVNDFQKGDIAEGYSVSREKKESFPLTVTSAQKNPTAFYLCASSERQPYNEQFFGPGTRLTVL.